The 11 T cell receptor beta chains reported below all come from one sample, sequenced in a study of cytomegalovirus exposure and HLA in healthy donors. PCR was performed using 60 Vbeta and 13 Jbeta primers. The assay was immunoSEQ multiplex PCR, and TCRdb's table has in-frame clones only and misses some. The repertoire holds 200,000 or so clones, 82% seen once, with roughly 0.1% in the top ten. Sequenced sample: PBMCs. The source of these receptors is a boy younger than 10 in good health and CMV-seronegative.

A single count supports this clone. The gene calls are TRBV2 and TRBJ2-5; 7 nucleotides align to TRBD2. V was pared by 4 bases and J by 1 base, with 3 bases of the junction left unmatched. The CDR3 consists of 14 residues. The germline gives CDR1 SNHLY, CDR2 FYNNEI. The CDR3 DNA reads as TGTGCCAGCAGTGCCCCGGGAGGCCAAGAGACCCAGTACTTC. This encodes CASSAPGGQETQYF. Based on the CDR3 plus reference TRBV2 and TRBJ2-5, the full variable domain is EPEVTQTPSHQVTQMGQEVILRCVPISNHLYFYWYRQILGQKVEFLVSFYNNEISEKSEIFDDQFSVERPDGSNFTLKIRSTKLEDSAMYFCASSAPGGQETQYFGPGTRLLVL.

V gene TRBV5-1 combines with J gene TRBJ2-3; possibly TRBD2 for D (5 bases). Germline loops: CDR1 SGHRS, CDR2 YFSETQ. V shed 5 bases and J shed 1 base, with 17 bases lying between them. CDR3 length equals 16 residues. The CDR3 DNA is TGCGCCAGCAGAGGGATTGCGGGTGCACGCACAGATACGCAGTATTTT. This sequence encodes CASRGIAGARTDTQYF.

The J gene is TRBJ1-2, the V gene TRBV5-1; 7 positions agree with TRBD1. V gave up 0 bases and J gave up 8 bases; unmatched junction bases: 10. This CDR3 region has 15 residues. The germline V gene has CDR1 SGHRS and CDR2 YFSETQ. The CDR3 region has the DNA TGCGCCAGCAGCTTGGAGGCGACAGGGCCCCGCGGCTACACCTTC. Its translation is CASSLEATGPRGYTF.

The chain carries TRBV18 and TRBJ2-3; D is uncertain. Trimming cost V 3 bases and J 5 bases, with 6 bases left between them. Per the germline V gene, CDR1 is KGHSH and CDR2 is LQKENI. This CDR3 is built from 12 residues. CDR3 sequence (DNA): TGTGCCAGCTCACCCATCGGAGATACGCAGTATTTT. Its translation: CASSPIGDTQYF.

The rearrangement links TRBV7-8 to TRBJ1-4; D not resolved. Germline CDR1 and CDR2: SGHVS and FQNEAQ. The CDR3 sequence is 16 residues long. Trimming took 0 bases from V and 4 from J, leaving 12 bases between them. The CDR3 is CASSLAAENINEKLFF. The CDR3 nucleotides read TGTGCCAGCAGCTTAGCCGCGGAGAATATTAATGAAAAACTGTTTTTT.

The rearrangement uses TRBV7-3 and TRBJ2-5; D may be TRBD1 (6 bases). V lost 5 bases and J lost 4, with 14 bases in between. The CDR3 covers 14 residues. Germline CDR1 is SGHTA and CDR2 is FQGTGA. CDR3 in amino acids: CASSGSGGGETQYF. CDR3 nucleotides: TGTGCCAGCAGCGGGTCTGGGGGCGGAGAGACCCAGTACTTC. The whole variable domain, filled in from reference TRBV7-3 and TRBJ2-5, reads GAGVSQTPSNKVTEKGKYVELRCDPISGHTALYWYRQSLGQGPEFLIYFQGTGAADDSGLPNDRFFAVRPEGSVSTLKIQRTERGDSAVYLCASSGSGGGETQYFGPGTRLLVL.

The CDR3 is CASMGQTGNTEAFF. CDR3 nucleotides: TGTGCCAGTATGGGACAAACAGGGAACACTGAAGCTTTCTTT. The chain links TRBV19 to TRBJ1-1, with a possible D match to TRBD1 (6 bases). The germline V gene encodes CDR1 LNHDA and CDR2 SQIVND (reference sequence). CDR3 length: 14 amino acids. Trimming pared 7 bases from V and 1 base from J, leaving 13 bases between.

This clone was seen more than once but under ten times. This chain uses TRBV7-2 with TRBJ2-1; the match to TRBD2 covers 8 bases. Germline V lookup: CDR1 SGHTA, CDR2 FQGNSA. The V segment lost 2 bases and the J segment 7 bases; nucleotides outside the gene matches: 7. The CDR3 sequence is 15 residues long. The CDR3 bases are TGTGCCAGCAGCTTATTCGGACTAGCCTCAAATGAGCAGTTCTTC. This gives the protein CASSLFGLASNEQFF.

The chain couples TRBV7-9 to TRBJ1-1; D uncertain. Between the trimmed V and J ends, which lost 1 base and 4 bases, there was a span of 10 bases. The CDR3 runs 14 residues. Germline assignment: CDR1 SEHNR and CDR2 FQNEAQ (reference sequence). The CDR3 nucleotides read TGTGCCAGCAGCTTAGTCTCGGTAAGCACTGAAGCTTTCTTT. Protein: CASSLVSVSTEAFF. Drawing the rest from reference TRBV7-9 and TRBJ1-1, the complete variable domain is DTGVSQNPRHKITKRGQNVTFRCDPISEHNRLYWYRQTLGQGPEFLTYFQNEAQLEKSRLLSDRFSAERPKGSFSTLEIQRTEQGDSAMYLCASSLVSVSTEAFFGQGTRLTVV.

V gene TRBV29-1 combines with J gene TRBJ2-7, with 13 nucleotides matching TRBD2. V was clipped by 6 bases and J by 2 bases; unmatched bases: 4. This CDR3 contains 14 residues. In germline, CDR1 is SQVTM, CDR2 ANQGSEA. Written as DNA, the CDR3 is TGCAGCGTGAGACTAGCGGGGGGCACCTACGAGCAGTACTTC. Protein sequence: CSVRLAGGTYEQYF.

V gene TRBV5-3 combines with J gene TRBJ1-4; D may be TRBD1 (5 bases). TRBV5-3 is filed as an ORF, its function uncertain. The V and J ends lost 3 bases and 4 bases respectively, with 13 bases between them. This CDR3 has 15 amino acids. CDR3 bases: TGTGCCAGAAGCTGGCAGGGAGGACTTAATGAAAAACTGTTTTTT. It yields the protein CARSWQGGLNEKLFF.